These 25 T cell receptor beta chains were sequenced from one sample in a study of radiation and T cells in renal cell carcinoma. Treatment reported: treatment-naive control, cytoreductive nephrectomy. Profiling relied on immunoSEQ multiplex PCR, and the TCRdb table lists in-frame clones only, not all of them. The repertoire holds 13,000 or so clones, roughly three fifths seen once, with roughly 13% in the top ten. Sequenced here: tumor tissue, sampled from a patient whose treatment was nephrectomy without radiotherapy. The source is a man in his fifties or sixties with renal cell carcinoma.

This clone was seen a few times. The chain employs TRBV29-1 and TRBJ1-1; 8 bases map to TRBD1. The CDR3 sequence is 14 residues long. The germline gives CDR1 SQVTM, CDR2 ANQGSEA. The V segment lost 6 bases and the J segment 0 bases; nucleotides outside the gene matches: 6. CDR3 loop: CSVGTGQVNTEAFF. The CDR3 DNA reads TGCAGCGTCGGAACGGGACAGGTGAACACTGAAGCTTTCTTT.

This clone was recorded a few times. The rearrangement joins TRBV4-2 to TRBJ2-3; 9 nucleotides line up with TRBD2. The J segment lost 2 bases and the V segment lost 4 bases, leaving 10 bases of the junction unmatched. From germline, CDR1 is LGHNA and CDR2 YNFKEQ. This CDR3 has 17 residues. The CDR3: CASSPRPLAGVTDTQYF. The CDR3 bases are TGTGCCAGCAGCCCCCGTCCCTTAGCGGGGGTCACAGATACGCAGTATTTT.

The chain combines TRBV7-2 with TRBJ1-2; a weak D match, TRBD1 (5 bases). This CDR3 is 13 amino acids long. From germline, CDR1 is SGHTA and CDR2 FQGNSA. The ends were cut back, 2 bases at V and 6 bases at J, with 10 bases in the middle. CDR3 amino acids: CASSLQRGDGYTF. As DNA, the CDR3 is TGTGCCAGCAGCTTACAGAGGGGTGATGGCTACACCTTC.

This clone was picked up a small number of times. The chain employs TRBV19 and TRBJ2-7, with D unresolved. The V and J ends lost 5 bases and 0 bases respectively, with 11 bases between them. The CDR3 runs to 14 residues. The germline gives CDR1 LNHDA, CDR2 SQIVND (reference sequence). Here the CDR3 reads CASSVTESSYEQYF. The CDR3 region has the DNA TGTGCCAGTAGTGTCACAGAGAGCTCCTACGAGCAGTACTTC. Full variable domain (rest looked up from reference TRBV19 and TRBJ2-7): DGGITQSPKYLFRKEGQNVTLSCEQNLNHDAMYWYRQDPGQGLRLIYYSQIVNDFQKGDIAEGYSVSREKKESFPLTVTSAQKNPTAFYLCASSVTESSYEQYFGPGTRLTVT.

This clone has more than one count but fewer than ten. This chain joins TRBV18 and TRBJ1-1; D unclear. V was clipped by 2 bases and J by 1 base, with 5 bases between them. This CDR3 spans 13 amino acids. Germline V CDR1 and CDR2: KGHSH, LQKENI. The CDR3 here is CASSPTENTEAFF. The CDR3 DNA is TGTGCCAGCTCACCAACGGAGAACACTGAAGCTTTCTTT.

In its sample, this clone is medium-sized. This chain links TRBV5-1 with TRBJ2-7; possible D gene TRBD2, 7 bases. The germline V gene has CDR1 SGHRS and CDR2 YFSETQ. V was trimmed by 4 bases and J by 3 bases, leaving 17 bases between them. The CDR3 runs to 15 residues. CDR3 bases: TGCGCCAGCAGCCCGACGGGGGGCGCGGGCTACGAGCAGTACTTC. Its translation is CASSPTGGAGYEQYF.

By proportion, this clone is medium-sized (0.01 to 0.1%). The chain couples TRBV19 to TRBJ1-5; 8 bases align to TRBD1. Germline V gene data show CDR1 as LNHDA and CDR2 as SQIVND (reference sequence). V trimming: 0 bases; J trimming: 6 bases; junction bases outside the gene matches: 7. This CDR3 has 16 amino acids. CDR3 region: CASSIDFQGAGQPQHF. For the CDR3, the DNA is TGTGCCAGTAGTATAGATTTCCAGGGGGCCGGTCAGCCCCAGCATTTT.

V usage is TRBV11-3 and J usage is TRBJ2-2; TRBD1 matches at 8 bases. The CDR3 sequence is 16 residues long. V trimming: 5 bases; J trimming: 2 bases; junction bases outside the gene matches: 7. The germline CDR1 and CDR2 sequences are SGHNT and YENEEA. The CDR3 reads CASSRGQGRNTGELFF. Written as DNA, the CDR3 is TGTGCCAGCAGCCGCGGACAGGGTAGAAACACCGGGGAGCTGTTTTTT.

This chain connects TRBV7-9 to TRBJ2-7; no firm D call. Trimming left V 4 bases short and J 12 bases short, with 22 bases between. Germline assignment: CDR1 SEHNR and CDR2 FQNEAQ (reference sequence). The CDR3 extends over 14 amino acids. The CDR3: CASSYLADGVISYF. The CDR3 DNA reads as TGTGCCAGCAGCTACCTCGCGGACGGAGTAATTTCGTACTTC.

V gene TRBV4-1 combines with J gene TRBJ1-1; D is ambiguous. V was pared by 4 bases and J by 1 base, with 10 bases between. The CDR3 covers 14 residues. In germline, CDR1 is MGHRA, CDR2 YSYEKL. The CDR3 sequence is CASSLKGRNTEAFF. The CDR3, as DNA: TGCGCCAGCAGCCTCAAAGGGAGGAACACTGAAGCTTTCTTT.

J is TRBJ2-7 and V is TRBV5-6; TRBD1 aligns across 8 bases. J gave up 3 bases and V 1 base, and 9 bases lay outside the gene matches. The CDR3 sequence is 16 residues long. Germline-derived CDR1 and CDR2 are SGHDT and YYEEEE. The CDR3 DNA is TGTGCCAGCAGCTTGAATCTGGGACAGGTCAGCTACGAGCAGTACTTC. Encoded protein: CASSLNLGQVSYEQYF.

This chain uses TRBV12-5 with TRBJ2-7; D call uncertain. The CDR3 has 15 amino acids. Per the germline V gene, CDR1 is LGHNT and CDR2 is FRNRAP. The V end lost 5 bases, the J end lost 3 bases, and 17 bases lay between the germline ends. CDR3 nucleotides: TGTGCTAGTGGTGGCGGCTCGGGCCGGAGCTACGAGCAGTACTTC. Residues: CASGGGSGRSYEQYF.

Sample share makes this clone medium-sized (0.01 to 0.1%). The CDR3, as DNA: TGTGCCAGCAGCTTCCGGAGGGCAGGGGTTGAAGCTTTCTTT. Protein: CASSFRRAGVEAFF. V and J are TRBV7-2 and TRBJ1-1; tentative D call: TRBD1 (6 bases). The CDR3 length is 14 residues. Trimming removed 3 bases from V and 7 bases from J, with 15 bases in between. The germline gives CDR1 SGHTA, CDR2 FQGNSA. The whole variable domain, remainder taken from reference TRBV7-2 and TRBJ1-1, is GAGVSQSPSNKVTEKGKDVELRCDPISGHTALYWYRQSLGQGLEFLIYFQGNSAPDKSGLPSDRFSAERTGGSVSTLTIQRTQQEDSAVYLCASSFRRAGVEAFFGQGTRLTVV.

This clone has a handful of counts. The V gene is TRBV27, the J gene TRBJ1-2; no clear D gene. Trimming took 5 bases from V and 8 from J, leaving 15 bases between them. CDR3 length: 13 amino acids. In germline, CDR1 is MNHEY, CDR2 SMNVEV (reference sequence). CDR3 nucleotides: TGTGCCAGCAGTCTTACTGGGAGGGAAGGCTACACCTTC. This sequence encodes CASSLTGREGYTF.

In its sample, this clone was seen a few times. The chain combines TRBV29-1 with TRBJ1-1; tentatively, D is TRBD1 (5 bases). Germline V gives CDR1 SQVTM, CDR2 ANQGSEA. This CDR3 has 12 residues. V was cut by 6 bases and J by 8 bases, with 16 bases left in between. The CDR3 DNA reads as TGCAGCGTAGATGGCACAGGAGTCGAAGCTTTCTTT. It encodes CSVDGTGVEAFF. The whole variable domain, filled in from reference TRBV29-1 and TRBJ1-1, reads SAVISQKPSRDICQRGTSLTIQCQVDSQVTMMFWYRQQPGQSLTLIATANQGSEATYESGFVIDKFPISRPNLTFSTLTVSNMSPEDSSIYLCSVDGTGVEAFFGQGTRLTVV.

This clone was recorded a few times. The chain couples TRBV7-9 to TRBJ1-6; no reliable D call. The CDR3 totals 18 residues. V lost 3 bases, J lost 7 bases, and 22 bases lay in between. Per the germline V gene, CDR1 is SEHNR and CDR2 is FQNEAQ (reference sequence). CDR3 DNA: TGTGCCAGCAGCTTGAGGTCCCCCACATCTGGGGTGAATTCACCCCTCCACTTT. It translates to CASSLRSPTSGVNSPLHF.

As DNA, the CDR3 is TGTGCCTGGAGCTCCCAAAGGGGTGAAAAACTGTTTTTT. Encoded protein: CAWSSQRGEKLFF. The chain couples TRBV30 to TRBJ1-4; TRBD1 is a possible D gene (5 bases). The V gene lost 3 bases and the J gene lost 7 bases, with 12 bases spanning the gap. The V gene's germline CDR1 is GTSNPN and CDR2 SVGIG (reference sequence). CDR3 length: 13 amino acids.

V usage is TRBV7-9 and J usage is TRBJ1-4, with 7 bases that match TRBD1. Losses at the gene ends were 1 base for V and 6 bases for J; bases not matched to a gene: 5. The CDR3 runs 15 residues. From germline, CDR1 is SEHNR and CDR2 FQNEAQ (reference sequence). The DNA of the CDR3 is TGTGCCAGCAGCTTAGGACAGGGCTACGATGAAAAACTGTTTTTT. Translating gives CASSLGQGYDEKLFF.

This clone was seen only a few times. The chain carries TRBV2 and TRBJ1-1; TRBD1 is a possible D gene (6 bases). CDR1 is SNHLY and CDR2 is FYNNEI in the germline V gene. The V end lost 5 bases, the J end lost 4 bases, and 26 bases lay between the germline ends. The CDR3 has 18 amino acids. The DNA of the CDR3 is TGTGCCAGCAGTCGGGCAGTGGGGGGCACCCTAAGGAGCACTGAAGCTTTCTTT. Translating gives CASSRAVGGTLRSTEAFF.

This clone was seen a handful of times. The CDR3 is CASSLLGVNTEAFF. Here the CDR3 DNA reads TGTGCCAGCAGCTTACTGGGCGTGAACACTGAAGCTTTCTTT. The chain joins TRBV7-3 to TRBJ1-1; D remains ambiguous. Per the germline V gene, CDR1 is SGHTA and CDR2 is FQGTGA. V was trimmed by 2 bases and J by 0 bases, leaving 7 bases between them. The CDR3 is 14 amino acids.

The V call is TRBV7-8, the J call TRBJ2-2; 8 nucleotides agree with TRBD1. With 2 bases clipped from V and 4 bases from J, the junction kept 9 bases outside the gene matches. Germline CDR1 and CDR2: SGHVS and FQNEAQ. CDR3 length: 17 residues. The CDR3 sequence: CASSLYRTGRSTGELFF. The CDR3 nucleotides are TGTGCCAGCAGCTTATACCGGACAGGGAGAAGCACCGGGGAGCTGTTTTTT.

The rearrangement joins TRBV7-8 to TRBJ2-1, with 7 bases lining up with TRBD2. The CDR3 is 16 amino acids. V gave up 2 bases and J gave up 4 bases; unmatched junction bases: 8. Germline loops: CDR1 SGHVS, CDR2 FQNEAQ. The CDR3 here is CASSLSWGGLYNEQFF. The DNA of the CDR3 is TGTGCCAGCAGCTTATCTTGGGGGGGTTTGTACAATGAGCAGTTCTTC.

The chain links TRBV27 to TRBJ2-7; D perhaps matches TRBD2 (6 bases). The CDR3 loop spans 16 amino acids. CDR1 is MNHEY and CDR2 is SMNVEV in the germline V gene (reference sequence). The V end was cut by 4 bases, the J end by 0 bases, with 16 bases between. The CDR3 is CASSSLLGRGSYEQYF. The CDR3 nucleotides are TGTGCCAGCAGTTCCCTATTAGGGCGGGGCTCCTACGAGCAGTACTTC.

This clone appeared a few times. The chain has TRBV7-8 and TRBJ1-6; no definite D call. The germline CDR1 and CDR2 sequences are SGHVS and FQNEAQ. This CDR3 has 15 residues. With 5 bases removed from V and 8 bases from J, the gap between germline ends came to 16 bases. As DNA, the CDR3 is TGTGCCAGCAGCCTACGGGATTCCCAGGATTCACCCCTCCACTTT. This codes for CASSLRDSQDSPLHF. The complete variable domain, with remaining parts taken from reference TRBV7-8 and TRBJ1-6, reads GAGVSQSPRYKVAKRGQDVALRCDPISGHVSLFWYQQALGQGPEFLTYFQNEAQLDKSGLPSDRFFAERPEGSVSTLKIQRTQQEDSAVYLCASSLRDSQDSPLHFGNGTRLTVT.

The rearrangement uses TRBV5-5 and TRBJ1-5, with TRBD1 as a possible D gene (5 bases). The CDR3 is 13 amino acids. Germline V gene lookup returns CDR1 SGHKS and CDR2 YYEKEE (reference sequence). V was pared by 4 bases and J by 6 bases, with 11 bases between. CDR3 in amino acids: CASSQITGQPQHF. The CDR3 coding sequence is TGTGCCAGCAGCCAAATTACAGGTCAGCCCCAGCATTTT.